This TCR beta chain originates from a study of post-analysis software for immune sequencing data. In its sample, this clonotype was seen a few times. Its antigen is currently unknown. Germline V CDR1 and CDR2: ENHRY, SYGVKD. V was trimmed by 2 bases and J by 5 bases, leaving 3 bases between them. This CDR3 contains 11 residues. Unique molecular identifiers were carried by the TCR beta cDNA libraries. TCRdb re-analysed the PCR reads in MiXCR, keeping a single row per CDR3 protein. The sample consists of approximately 260,000 distinct CDR3 sequences, 35% to 40% of them appearing once. Study-level findings and limits: The study found TRBV5-6, TRBV5-1 and TRBV20-1 among several TRBV segments more frequent in patients than controls. There was significantly lower normalized Chao1 diversity in multiple sclerosis patients than in controls.

The chain recombines TRBV10-3 with TRBJ1-1; no definite D call. Sequenced material: blood. The source is a girl aged 5-17 years with multiple sclerosis. Written as DNA, the CDR3 is TGTGCCATCAGTGAGAGGACTGAAGCTTTCTTT. Residues: CAISERTEAFF.